The source of this TCR beta chain is a study of OX40 agonist ivuxolimab in advanced cancers. Study-wide context: Age averaged 60 years (range about 23 to 80), and roughly 82% were male.

Sampling times: baseline, cycle 4 day 1, cycle 7 day 1. The protocol was immunoSEQ multiplex PCR, while the TCRdb copy is restricted to in-frame clones and leaves out a portion. The data contain 75,000 to 90,000 clones, about 86% of them seen just once; the ten biggest clones take up around 1.6%. V was cut by 0 bases and J by 0 bases, with 15 bases left in between. CDR3 size: 19 residues. CDR1 and CDR2 (germline): MGHRA, YSYEKL. The V call is TRBV4-1, the J call TRBJ2-6; D possibly corresponds to TRBD1 (7 bases). The receptor was isolated from an adult with an advanced solid tumor such as melanoma, head and neck, liver or kidney cancer. The material sequenced was CD4+ or CD8+ T cells sorted from blood, taken in a trial of the OX40 agonist ivuxolimab. The CDR3 here is CASSQERRDSPSGANVLTF. The CDR3 bases are TGCGCCAGCAGCCAAGAGAGGAGGGACAGCCCCTCTGGGGCCAACGTCCTGACTTTC.